The 5 T cell receptor beta chains presented below share a single source sample, sequenced in a study of OX40 agonist ivuxolimab in advanced cancers. Receptor amplification or capture employed the immunoSEQ multiplex PCR assay. TCRdb's version of the immuneACCESS table is confined to in-frame rearrangements and falls short of the full clone set. An unresolved V gene accounts for under half of the shortfall where checked; the remainder is of unknown origin. The sample contains just over 50,000 clones, around 82% of them found a single time. Clones ranked in the top ten supply over 3% of the sample. The sample here was CD4+ or CD8+ T cells sorted from blood, taken in a trial of the OX40 agonist ivuxolimab. Source of these receptors: an adult with an advanced solid tumor such as melanoma, head and neck, liver or kidney cancer.

This rearrangement joins TRBV27 to TRBJ2-7; D remains ambiguous. V lost 4 bases to trimming and J lost 4 bases, with 17 bases between them. Germline V CDR1 and CDR2: MNHEY, SMNVEV (reference sequence). This CDR3 has 15 amino acids. Here the CDR3 DNA reads TGTGCCAGCAGTTCGAAGTCGCGAGGAGCGTACGAGCAGTACTTC. Translated: CASSSKSRGAYEQYF.

The V gene is TRBV5-1, the J gene TRBJ1-2; D is possibly TRBD1 (6 bases). This CDR3 has 15 residues. V lost 4 bases and J 5 bases, leaving 18 bases between the germline ends. Germline values: CDR1 SGHRS, CDR2 YFSETQ. CDR3 coding DNA: TGCGCCAGCAGCCCTGGAGGCAGGGGCTCGTATGGCTACACCTTC. Translating gives CASSPGGRGSYGYTF.

This clone was seen once. J is TRBJ2-1 and V is TRBV5-1; 9 bases map to TRBD2. V shed 4 bases, J shed 4 bases, and the junction held 6 bases outside the gene matches. This CDR3 is built from 15 residues. Germline lookup yields CDR1 SGHRS and CDR2 YFSETQ. CDR3 in DNA: TGCGCCAGCAGCCCAACTAGCGGGCCTTACAATGAGCAGTTCTTC. It translates to CASSPTSGPYNEQFF.

This clone is a singleton in its sample. The V gene is TRBV19, the J gene TRBJ2-5; 9 bases map to TRBD1. The CDR3 is made up of 17 amino acids. Looked up from germline, CDR1 is LNHDA and CDR2 is SQIVND (reference sequence). Trimming at V came to 9 bases and at J to 3 bases, leaving 17 bases not matched to a gene. CDR3 residues: CARLDRGCSRTKETQYF. Here the CDR3 DNA reads TGTGCCAGACTGGACAGGGGTTGTTCTAGGACCAAAGAGACCCAGTACTTC.

In its sample, this clone was seen a few times. The chain carries TRBV6-6 and TRBJ1-1; 8 positions match TRBD1. Trimming removed 6 bases from V and 5 bases from J; junction bases left unmatched: 2. The CDR3 consists of 12 residues. The germline CDR1 and CDR2 sequences are MNHNY and SVGAGI (reference sequence). Here the CDR3 DNA reads TGTGCCAGCAGACAGGGGGTGACTGAAGCTTTCTTT. Residues: CASRQGVTEAFF.